One and the same sample provided the 16 T cell receptor beta chains below, sequenced in a study of cytomegalovirus exposure and HLA in healthy donors. Primers for the PCR totalled 60 Vbeta and 13 Jbeta. Only in-frame clones appear in the TCRdb table, and some are missing; sequencing was by immunoSEQ multiplex PCR. The sample carries under 200,000 clones, 75% to 90% recorded once. Sequencing input: PBMCs. The receptor set was obtained from a man younger than 35 in good health and CMV-seropositive.

V and J are TRBV10-2 and TRBJ1-3, with 8 positions matching TRBD1. This CDR3 region has 15 residues. Germline-derived CDR1 and CDR2 are WSHSY and SAAADI. Trimming removed 2 bases from V and 4 bases from J; junction bases left unmatched: 4. The CDR3 DNA reads TGCGCCAGCAGTGAGACGGGACAGGTCGGAAACACCATATATTTT. This codes for CASSETGQVGNTIYF.

The V gene is TRBV9, the J gene TRBJ2-5; 11 nucleotides match TRBD2. Per germline, CDR1 SGDLS and CDR2 YYNGEE. This CDR3 spans 18 amino acids. V shed 0 bases, J shed 3 bases, and the junction held 10 bases outside the gene matches. Here the CDR3 DNA reads TGTGCCAGCAGCGTAGCGGGTAGCGGGGGGGCCGGAGAAGAGACCCAGTACTTC. Its translation: CASSVAGSGGAGEETQYF. The entire variable domain, with the rest obtained from reference TRBV9 and TRBJ2-5, is as follows: DSGVTQTPKHLITATGQRVTLRCSPRSGDLSVYWYQQSLDQGLQFLIQYYNGEERAKGNILERFSAQQFPDLHSELNLSSLELGDSALYFCASSVAGSGGAGEETQYFGPGTRLLVL.

This chain joins TRBV2 and TRBJ2-5; 15 nucleotides align to TRBD2. This CDR3 region has 15 residues. Germline V gives CDR1 SNHLY, CDR2 FYNNEI. V shed 4 bases and J 7 bases; nucleotides not matched to a gene: 4. CDR3: CASSGTSGGASTQYF. In DNA form, the CDR3 reads TGTGCCAGCAGTGGGACTAGCGGGGGGGCCTCGACCCAGTACTTC.

V is TRBV5-8 and J is TRBJ1-2; 9 positions match TRBD1. The trim removed 3 bases at V and 3 bases at J, leaving 15 bases unmatched. The CDR3 sequence is 18 residues long. Germline V gives CDR1 SGHTS, CDR2 YDEGEE. The CDR3 DNA reads TGTGCCAGCAGCTCCGGGACAGGGTTTGGGGAAGTCCACTATGGCTACACCTTC. This gives the protein CASSSGTGFGEVHYGYTF. The full variable domain, with the rest looked up from reference TRBV5-8 and TRBJ1-2, is EAGVTQSPTHLIKTRGQQATLRCSPISGHTSVYWYQQALGLGLQFLLWYDEGEERNRGNFPPRFSGRQFPNYSSELNVNALELEDSALYLCASSSGTGFGEVHYGYTFGSGTRLTVV.

The rearrangement uses TRBV5-1 and TRBJ1-1, with D unresolved. Germline-derived CDR1 and CDR2 are SGHRS and YFSETQ. The CDR3 consists of 16 residues. Trimming removed 2 bases at V and 1 base at J, with 15 bases between. The CDR3 sequence: CASSFISGVGNTEAFF. The CDR3 DNA follows: TGCGCCAGCAGCTTTATTTCCGGGGTGGGGAACACTGAAGCTTTCTTT.

Comment on this clone: Other DNA sequences in the sample encode the same CDR3. The chain carries TRBV9 and TRBJ2-7; D gene unclear. The germline gives CDR1 SGDLS, CDR2 YYNGEE. The CDR3 length is 14 residues. V was cut by 0 bases and J by 2 bases, with 9 bases left in between. CDR3 sequence reads: CASSVGQRTYEQYF. DNA of the CDR3: TGTGCCAGCAGCGTAGGGCAGAGGACCTACGAGCAGTACTTC.

The chain recombines TRBV19 with TRBJ2-5; TRBD1 matches 9 bases. The CDR3 is 14 residues long. The germline CDR1 and CDR2 sequences are LNHDA and SQIVND (reference sequence). With V trimmed by 5 bases and J by 5 bases, 6 bases remained unmatched. The CDR3 protein is CASSENRGPETQYF. DNA for the CDR3: TGTGCCAGTAGTGAAAACAGGGGGCCTGAGACCCAGTACTTC.

This clone showed up just a few times. The rearrangement links TRBV4-3 to TRBJ2-1; no reliable D call. The germline V and J ends were trimmed by 0 bases and 0 bases, with 18 bases remaining between them. Per germline, CDR1 LGHNA and CDR2 YSLEER. This CDR3 is 19 amino acids long. CDR3 residues: CASSQDLPRWQISYNEQFF. The CDR3 DNA follows: TGCGCCAGCAGCCAAGATCTGCCTAGGTGGCAGATCTCCTACAATGAGCAGTTCTTC.

This clone was observed a single time. The J gene is TRBJ1-6, the V gene TRBV27; the D is unclear. The CDR3 has 14 amino acids. Germline V gene sequence: CDR1 MNHEY, CDR2 SMNVEV (reference sequence). Deletions cut 6 bases from V and 10 bases from J, with 16 bases between. The CDR3 reads CASSDYTERSPLHF. In DNA form, the CDR3 reads TGTGCCAGCAGCGACTACACGGAGCGCTCACCCCTCCACTTT.

The chain uses TRBV18 and TRBJ2-5, with D uncertain. V lost 0 bases, J lost 2 bases, and 4 bases lay in between. The CDR3 contains 13 residues. Germline loops: CDR1 KGHSH, CDR2 LQKENI. CDR3 residues: CASSPPGQETQYF. For the CDR3, the DNA is TGTGCCAGCTCACCACCCGGGCAAGAGACCCAGTACTTC.

The chain links TRBV6-5 to TRBJ2-7, with D perhaps TRBD1 (5 bases). The germline V and J ends were trimmed by 5 bases and 6 bases, with 11 bases remaining between them. CDR1 MNHEY and CDR2 SVGAGI come from the germline V gene. This CDR3 contains 12 residues. The CDR3 sequence is CASSIRAFEQYF. In DNA form, the CDR3 reads TGTGCCAGCAGTATCAGGGCATTCGAGCAGTACTTC.

This clone was detected only once. The chain is built from TRBV2 and TRBJ1-1; no definite D call. V lost 6 bases, J lost 0 bases, and 14 bases lay in between. The germline V gene encodes CDR1 SNHLY and CDR2 FYNNEI. The length of the CDR3 is 15 residues. The chain's CDR3 is CASREFESLNTEAFF. Here the CDR3 DNA reads TGTGCCAGCAGGGAGTTTGAGTCGTTGAACACTGAAGCTTTCTTT.

This clone was counted between two and nine times. The CDR3 protein is CASSSLTGTGSEKLFF. The CDR3 bases are TGTGCCAGCTCATCGCTCACCGGGACAGGGTCTGAAAAACTGTTTTTT. The V and J genes are TRBV18 and TRBJ1-4, with TRBD1 matching 9 bases. CDR1 is KGHSH, CDR2 LQKENI, per germline. Unmatched junction bases numbered 11, after V lost 5 bases and J lost 7 bases. The CDR3 contains 16 residues.

The chain combines TRBV7-8 with TRBJ2-5, with no clear D. The CDR3 extends over 12 amino acids. CDR1 and CDR2 from the germline V gene are SGHVS and FQNEAQ. The V gene lost 2 bases and the J gene lost 2 bases, with 3 bases spanning the gap. The CDR3 reads CASSLLQETQYF. CDR3 nucleotide sequence: TGTGCCAGCAGCTTACTACAAGAGACCCAGTACTTC.

This rearrangement joins TRBV9 to TRBJ2-2; 8 bases match TRBD1. V dropped 3 bases and J dropped 0; count of bases not matched to a gene: 4. The germline V gene encodes CDR1 SGDLS and CDR2 YYNGEE. The length of the CDR3 is 16 residues. CDR3 DNA: TGTGCCAGCAGCGCCAGGACAGGGACGAACACCGGGGAGCTGTTTTTT. This codes for CASSARTGTNTGELFF.

This clone has more than one count but fewer than ten. The V call is TRBV6-5, the J call TRBJ2-2; TRBD2 matches 8 bases. Germline assignment: CDR1 MNHEY and CDR2 SVGAGI. The CDR3 runs 16 residues. V was pared by 2 bases and J by 4 bases, with 6 bases of the junction left unmatched. CDR3 sequence: CASSYQSGGFTGELFF. As DNA, the CDR3 is TGTGCCAGCAGTTACCAGAGCGGGGGTTTCACCGGGGAGCTGTTTTTT.